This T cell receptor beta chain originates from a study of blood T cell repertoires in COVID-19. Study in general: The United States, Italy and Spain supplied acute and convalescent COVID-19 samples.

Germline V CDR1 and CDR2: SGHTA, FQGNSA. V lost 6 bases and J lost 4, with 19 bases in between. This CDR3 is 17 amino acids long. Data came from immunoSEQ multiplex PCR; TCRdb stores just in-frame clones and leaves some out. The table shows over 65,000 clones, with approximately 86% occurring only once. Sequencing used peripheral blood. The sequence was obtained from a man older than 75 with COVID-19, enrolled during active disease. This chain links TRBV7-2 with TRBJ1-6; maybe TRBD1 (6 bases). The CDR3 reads CASRIGRGWDYNSPLHF. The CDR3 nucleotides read TGTGCCAGCAGAATAGGCAGGGGATGGGATTATAATTCACCCCTCCACTTT.